This entry features one T cell receptor beta chain sequence. The data were taken from a study of blood T cell repertoires in COVID-19. Data came from immunoSEQ multiplex PCR; TCRdb stores just in-frame clones and leaves some out. The data hold approximately 100,000 clones, with roughly 89% observed a single time. The sequence was collected from a man in his 70s with acute or convalescent COVID-19. The material sequenced was peripheral blood.

The CDR3 DNA reads as TGCAGTGCTAGTTACCTAGCTCGAGAGACCCAGTACTTC. Translated, it gives CSASYLARETQYF. The chain uses TRBV20-1 and TRBJ2-5; a weak D match, TRBD2 (5 bases). V was cut by 3 bases and J by 4 bases, with 12 bases left in between. The length of the CDR3 is 13 residues. From germline, CDR1 is DFQATT and CDR2 SNEGSKA (reference sequence).